The T cell receptor (beta chain) described here comes from a study of early T cells in non-severe SARS-CoV-2 infection. Study-wide context: Sequencing of bulk RNA from unsorted whole blood was done, without chain pairing.

Study results and limitations: VDJdb matching skewed toward anti-spike CD8 responses, missing private and CD4 specificities.

Attached unique molecular identifiers marked individual cDNA molecules. TCRdb processed the 5' RACE reads anew with MiXCR; each CDR3 protein has one entry. The sample consists of some 53,000 distinct CDR3 sequences, about 8.2% of them appearing once. This clonotype came up a few times. Its specificity is unknown. Trimming stripped 5 bases from V and 1 base from J, with 20 bases between. The CDR3 totals 17 residues. CDR1 SGHVS and CDR2 FQNEAQ come from the germline V gene. The TCR was taken from an adult who was a healthcare worker with PCR-confirmed SARS-CoV-2 infection or an uninfected control (not recorded which). V and J are TRBV7-8 and TRBJ2-5, with a tentative D call TRBD1 (6 bases). Sequencing was done on a sample of whole blood. The CDR3 nucleotides read TGTGCCAGCAGCCCTTCCGATCGGACAGTGTTCCAAGAGACCCAGTACTTC. This translates into CASSPSDRTVFQETQYF. The variable domain in full, with the rest retrieved from reference TRBV7-8 and TRBJ2-5, is GAGVSQSPRYKVAKRGQDVALRCDPISGHVSLFWYQQALGQGPEFLTYFQNEAQLDKSGLPSDRFFAERPEGSVSTLKIQRTQQEDSAVYLCASSPSDRTVFQETQYFGPGTRLLVL.